The 24 T cell receptor beta chains listed next were all sequenced from one sample in a study of blood T cell repertoires in COVID-19. Sequencing was performed with immunoSEQ multiplex PCR; in TCRdb, only in-frame clones are kept and a portion is missing. The repertoire holds 90,000 to 100,000 clones, with roughly 90% as singletons. Source material: peripheral blood. The receptors were sampled from a man aged 50-60 years with COVID-19, enrolled during active disease.

The chain links TRBV20-1 to TRBJ2-5; 7 positions match TRBD1. V gave up 7 bases and J gave up 2 bases; unmatched junction bases: 1. CDR1 is DFQATT and CDR2 is SNEGSKA in the germline V gene (reference sequence). The CDR3 contains 11 residues. CDR3 nucleotides: TGCAGTGGGGACAGACAAGAGACCCAGTACTTC. Its translation is CSGDRQETQYF.

V usage is TRBV5-1 and J usage is TRBJ2-1, with TRBD1 identical over 11 bases. V lost 4 bases to trimming and J lost 9 bases; unmatched junction nucleotides: 9. The CDR3 is 15 amino acids. In germline, CDR1 is SGHRS, CDR2 YFSETQ. The CDR3 reads CASSTGTGGPTEQFF. The CDR3 DNA is TGCGCCAGCAGCACCGGGACAGGGGGACCAACTGAGCAGTTCTTC.

In this sample, this clone turned up once. The chain recombines TRBV4-1 with TRBJ2-7, with D possibly being TRBD2 (6 bases). Germline lookup yields CDR1 MGHRA and CDR2 YSYEKL. V lost 6 bases and J lost 2, with 14 bases in between. The CDR3 loop spans 14 amino acids. CDR3 loop: CASSSGTGAYEQYF. The CDR3 coding sequence is TGCGCCAGCAGTTCCGGGACGGGGGCCTACGAGCAGTACTTC.

This clone showed up just once. The genes are TRBV5-1 and TRBJ1-3; D is uncertain. CDR3 size: 14 residues. Germline CDR1 and CDR2: SGHRS and YFSETQ. V lost 3 bases, J lost 0 bases, and 7 bases lay in between. The CDR3 DNA follows: TGCGCCAGCAGCTCGGGGTACTCTGGAAACACCATATATTTT. This codes for CASSSGYSGNTIYF.

The chain links TRBV19 to TRBJ1-2; D possibly corresponds to TRBD1 (5 bases). Germline CDR1 is LNHDA and CDR2 is SQIVND (reference sequence). This CDR3 region has 14 residues. Trimming removed 3 bases at V and 1 base at J, with 9 bases between. CDR3 coding DNA: TGTGCCAGTAGTATCGGGCAGGGTAACTATGGCTACACCTTC. It yields the protein CASSIGQGNYGYTF.

The chain employs TRBV11-3 and TRBJ1-3, with a possible D match to TRBD1 (5 bases). Germline CDR1 SGHNT, CDR2 YENEEA. Between the trimmed V and J ends, which lost 5 bases and 0 bases, there was a span of 20 bases. This CDR3 has 18 residues. The CDR3 spells CASSPGTGRSSSGNTIYF. The CDR3 DNA reads as TGTGCCAGCAGCCCCGGGACTGGGCGATCGAGCTCTGGAAACACCATATATTTT. Drawing the rest from reference TRBV11-3 and TRBJ1-3, the complete variable domain is EAGVVQSPRYKIIEKKQPVAFWCNPISGHNTLYWYLQNLGQGPELLIRYENEEAVDDSQLPKDRFSAERLKGVDSTLKIQPAELGDSAVYLCASSPGTGRSSSGNTIYFGEGSWLTVV.

This rearrangement joins TRBV7-9 to TRBJ2-7; TRBD1 matches 8 bases. Germline trimming cut 1 base from V and 3 bases from J; bases unmatched to any gene: 2. Per germline, CDR1 SEHNR and CDR2 FQNEAQ (reference sequence). This CDR3 comprises 14 residues. CDR3 protein: CASSLGTGNYEQYF. CDR3 nucleotides: TGTGCCAGCAGCTTAGGGACAGGGAACTACGAGCAGTACTTC. The entire variable domain, with the rest obtained from reference TRBV7-9 and TRBJ2-7, is as follows: DTGVSQNPRHKITKRGQNVTFRCDPISEHNRLYWYRQTLGQGPEFLTYFQNEAQLEKSRLLSDRFSAERPKGSFSTLEIQRTEQGDSAMYLCASSLGTGNYEQYFGPGTRLTVT.

V is TRBV21-1 and J is TRBJ1-4; the D call TRBD1 from the table was never checked on the DNA. TRBV21-1 is flagged as a pseudogene. The CDR3 runs to 18 residues. CDR3 DNA sequence: TGTGCCAACCTAAACCGGGACAGGGGGTCGGCAACTAATGAAAAACTGTTTTTT. This gives the protein CANLNRDRGSATNEKLFF.

The genes are TRBV24-1 and TRBJ2-7; 8 bases match TRBD1. The V segment lost 4 bases and the J segment 3 bases; nucleotides outside the gene matches: 4. CDR3 length equals 14 residues. The germline gives CDR1 KGHDR, CDR2 SFDVKD. Here the CDR3 reads CATSDTDRGYEQYF. The CDR3 DNA follows: TGTGCCACCAGTGACACCGACAGGGGCTACGAGCAGTACTTC.

The table lists this clone with a count of one. The chain couples TRBV7-3 to TRBJ2-2, with 7 bases that match TRBD1. This CDR3 is 16 amino acids long. V shed 3 bases and J 2 bases; nucleotides not matched to a gene: 6. The germline gives CDR1 SGHTA, CDR2 FQGTGA. The CDR3 coding sequence is TGTGCCAGCAGCTTCGGGGACAGATTAAACACCGGGGAGCTGTTTTTT. Translating gives CASSFGDRLNTGELFF.

The chain joins TRBV24-1 to TRBJ2-3; D perhaps matches TRBD1 (6 bases). The germline V and J ends were trimmed by 3 bases and 1 base, with 10 bases remaining between them. Germline lookup yields CDR1 KGHDR and CDR2 SFDVKD. This CDR3 is 15 amino acids long. The CDR3 DNA sequence: TGTGCCACCAGTGATGTACAGGGACGCACAGATACGCAGTATTTT. Amino acid sequence: CATSDVQGRTDTQYF.

The genes are TRBV21-1 and TRBJ1-4. TRBV21-1 is a pseudogene. The CDR3 runs to 16 residues. CDR3 in DNA: TGTGCCAGCAGCAAATTCTCTAGCACCTCCCTCCGGGTACTGTTTTTT. Its protein is CASSKFSSTSLRVLFF.

V and J are TRBV7-3 and TRBJ2-1; 11 bases match TRBD2. V was pared by 5 bases and J by 4 bases, with 7 bases of the junction left unmatched. The CDR3 is 16 residues long. Germline values: CDR1 SGHTA, CDR2 FQGTGA. CDR3 residues: CASSTSSGGSYNEQFF. For the CDR3, the DNA is TGTGCCAGCAGCACCTCTAGCGGGGGGTCGTACAATGAGCAGTTCTTC. The full variable domain, in which reference TRBV7-3 and TRBJ2-1 provide the parts outside the CDR3, is GAGVSQTPSNKVTEKGKYVELRCDPISGHTALYWYRQSLGQGPEFLIYFQGTGAADDSGLPNDRFFAVRPEGSVSTLKIQRTERGDSAVYLCASSTSSGGSYNEQFFGPGTRLTVL.

The chain links TRBV7-9 to TRBJ1-1; no clear D gene. The CDR3 loop spans 14 amino acids. The germline CDR1 and CDR2 sequences are SEHNR and FQNEAQ (reference sequence). V lost 1 base, J lost 0 bases, and 6 bases lay in between. The CDR3 DNA is TGTGCCAGCAGCTTAGACACAATGAACACTGAAGCTTTCTTT. This gives the protein CASSLDTMNTEAFF.

CDR3 nucleotide sequence: TGTGCCAGCAGCCCCCCAGGAAATGAAAAACTGTTTTTT. Protein: CASSPPGNEKLFF. This sequence joins TRBV6-6 and TRBJ1-4; no firm D call. CDR3 size: 13 residues. Trimming removed 6 bases from V and 5 bases from J, with 10 bases in between. CDR1 is MNHNY, CDR2 SVGAGI, per germline (reference sequence).

The chain recombines TRBV24-1 with TRBJ2-3, with D unclear. The CDR3 totals 16 residues. Germline V gene data show CDR1 as KGHDR and CDR2 as SFDVKD. Between the trimmed V and J ends, which lost 1 base and 0 bases, there was a span of 10 bases. For the CDR3, the DNA is TGTGCCACCAGTGATTTTTCCGAGACTAGCACAGATACGCAGTATTTT. This translates into CATSDFSETSTDTQYF.

The chain recombines TRBV3-1 (or the pseudogene TRBV3-2) with TRBJ2-1, with D tentatively TRBD2 (7 bases). Germline CDR1 reads LGHDT; CDR2 reads YNNKEL (reference sequence). This CDR3 is 18 amino acids long. The V and J ends lost 3 bases and 0 bases respectively, with 18 bases between them. The CDR3 sequence: CASSHPRGGLSSYNEQFF. CDR3 coding DNA: TGTGCCAGCAGCCACCCGAGGGGGGGTCTTAGCTCCTACAATGAGCAGTTCTTC.

J is TRBJ1-5 and V is TRBV15; D is possibly TRBD1 (5 bases). The CDR3 loop spans 17 amino acids. Trimming removed 4 bases at V and 0 bases at J, with 16 bases between. Germline V gives CDR1 LNHNV, CDR2 YYDKDF (reference sequence). CDR3: CATSKSQGSYSNQPQHF. CDR3 in DNA: TGTGCCACCAGCAAATCCCAGGGCAGCTATAGCAATCAGCCCCAGCATTTT.

This rearrangement joins TRBV28 to TRBJ1-2, with D possibly TRBD1 on 5 matching bases. The germline V gene has CDR1 MDHEN and CDR2 SYDVKM. CDR3 length equals 16 residues. V was cut by 1 base and J by 7 bases, with 19 bases left in between. The CDR3 DNA follows: TGTGCCAGCAGTTTATATTTAGGGGCAGGGTCTTCTGGCTACACCTTC. It yields the protein CASSLYLGAGSSGYTF.

J is TRBJ1-1 and V is TRBV5-4, with D possibly being TRBD1 (5 bases). This CDR3 is 15 amino acids long. V was shortened by 6 bases and J by 0 bases, with 15 bases between the two germline ends. Germline V lookup: CDR1 SGHNT, CDR2 YYREEE (reference sequence). The CDR3 spells CASTRDLYMNTEAFF. The DNA for the CDR3 is TGTGCCAGCACCAGGGACTTATACATGAACACTGAAGCTTTCTTT.

CDR3 in DNA: TGTGCCAGCAGAGAGACAGGGAGCTCCTACAATGAGCAGTTCTTC. Encoded protein: CASRETGSSYNEQFF. This rearrangement joins TRBV7-2 to TRBJ2-1; 7 nucleotides align to TRBD1. Germline CDR1 reads SGHTA; CDR2 reads FQGNSA. This CDR3 spans 15 amino acids. V lost 6 bases and J lost 0; bases outside the gene matches: 5.

A few counts support this clone. V usage is TRBV11-2 and J usage is TRBJ2-7; 9 bases fit TRBD2. Germline CDR1 reads SGHAT; CDR2 reads FQNNGV. V was clipped by 5 bases and J by 6 bases; unmatched bases: 11. This CDR3 is built from 15 residues. CDR3 residues: CASSPHSGGLFEQYF. CDR3 bases: TGTGCCAGCAGCCCACATAGCGGGGGTCTATTCGAGCAGTACTTC.

The gene calls are TRBV4-2 and TRBJ1-2; 9 bases align to TRBD1. V shed 4 bases and J 3 bases; nucleotides not matched to a gene: 9. CDR1 and CDR2 from the germline V gene are LGHNA and YNFKEQ. The CDR3 extends over 16 amino acids. CDR3 loop: CASSRSGTGTYYGYTF. CDR3 coding DNA: TGTGCCAGCAGCCGATCCGGGACAGGGACTTACTATGGCTACACCTTC.

This chain joins TRBV3-1 (or the pseudogene TRBV3-2) and TRBJ2-7; 13 bases fit TRBD2. Germline V gene data show CDR1 as LGHDT and CDR2 as YNNKEL (reference sequence). This CDR3 comprises 17 residues. V lost 4 bases, J lost 6 bases, and 12 bases stayed unmatched. CDR3 bases: TGTGCCAGCAGCCCATCCGGACTAGCGGGGGAGCGAGTCGAGCAGTACTTC. It encodes CASSPSGLAGERVEQYF.